This is a list of T cell receptor beta chains from one sample in a study of CD8+ T cells in alopecia areata. Assay: immunoSEQ multiplex PCR; the TCRdb copy retains only in-frame clones and omits some. The data hold under 25,000 clones, with 59% observed a single time. This specimen was skin, taken at week 4, from a patient treated with tofacitinib. The receptors originated from a human donor with alopecia areata. Each CDR3 is given with its conserved first and last residue. D genes are given only for firm matches. Clone size is stated in some rows and not others, as once, few, many or a class when expanded.

TRBJ2-6 | 13 | TRBV6-6 | NA | NA | CASSSAGANVLTF | TGTGCCAGCAGTTCGGCTGGGGCCAACGTCCTGACTTTC
TRBJ1-2 | 15 | TRBV29-1 | TRBD1 | NA | CSVETGGRGVRGYTF | TGCAGCGTTGAAACCGGGGGCAGGGGGGTTAGAGGCTACACCTTC
TRBJ2-7 | 14 | TRBV6-1 | NA | few | CASSEYTGPYEQYF | TGTGCCAGCAGTGAGTACACAGGGCCCTACGAGCAGTACTTC
TRBJ2-7 | 16 | TRBV5-1 | NA | NA | CASSLLGGALTYEQYF | TGCGCCAGCAGCCTTCTGGGCGGGGCACTTACCTACGAGCAGTACTTC
TRBJ1-2 | 14 | TRBV28 | NA | once | CASSLRAGTYGYTF | TGTGCCAGCAGTTTGAGGGCAGGGACCTATGGCTACACCTTC
TRBJ2-7 | 15 | TRBV5-1 | NA | NA | CASSLVGDSPYEQYF | TGCGCCAGCAGCCTGGTCGGGGATAGCCCCTACGAGCAGTACTTC
TRBJ1-4 | 15 | TRBV5-1 | NA | NA | CASKLGPSTNEKLFF | TGCGCCAGCAAATTGGGCCCCTCAACTAATGAAAAACTGTTTTTT
TRBJ2-1 | 10 | TRBV7-2 | NA | NA | CASSLGTQFF | TGTGCCAGCAGCTTGGGCACGCAGTTCTTC
TRBJ2-3 | 15 | TRBV6-6 | NA | NA | CATGAFIEGTDTQYF | TGTGCCACCGGGGCCTTCATCGAAGGCACAGATACGCAGTATTTT
TRBJ1-1 | 16 | TRBV5-8 | TRBD1 | NA | CASRDRDRGLNTEAFF | TGTGCCAGCAGAGACCGGGACAGGGGGCTCAACACTGAAGCTTTCTTT
TRBJ1-4 | 16 | TRBV4-1 | TRBD1 | NA | CASSRQKTGTNEKLFF | TGCGCCAGCAGCCGCCAAAAGACAGGGACTAATGAAAAACTGTTTTTT
TRBJ2-1 | 16 | TRBV6-4 | NA | NA | CASSDGRKSSYNEQFF | TGTGCCAGCAGTGATGGTAGGAAAAGCTCCTACAATGAGCAGTTCTTC
TRBJ2-7 | 12 | TRBV7-9 | NA | few | CASSLVRNEQYF | TGTGCCAGCAGCTTAGTCAGGAACGAGCAGTACTTC
TRBJ1-3 | 14 | TRBV29-1 | NA | NA | CSVSTGFSGNTIYF | TGCAGCGTATCGACAGGCTTCTCTGGAAACACCATATATTTT
TRBJ1-2 | 12 | TRBV27 | NA | NA | CASSTSTGGYTF | TGTGCCAGCAGTACATCGACGGGGGGCTACACCTTC
TRBJ2-7 | 13 | TRBV10-2 | TRBD2 | NA | CASSFIGGYEQYF | TGCGCCAGCAGTTTTATCGGGGGGTACGAGCAGTACTTC
TRBJ1-4 | 16 | TRBV7-9 | NA | NA | CASSLFRTTTNEKLFF | TGTGCCAGCAGCTTATTTCGGACAACGACTAATGAAAAACTGTTTTTT
TRBJ1-6 | 14 | TRBV7-8 | TRBD1 | NA | CASSLGQDNSPLHF | TGTGCCAGCAGCTTGGGACAGGACAATTCACCCCTCCACTTT
TRBJ2-7 | 13 | TRBV18 | NA | few | CASSPPLNYEQYF | TGTGCCAGCTCACCACCGTTGAACTACGAGCAGTACTTC
TRBJ2-1 | 11 | TRBV28 | NA | NA | CASTRKLGQFF | TGTGCCAGCACCCGGAAACTTGGGCAGTTCTTC
TRBJ1-6 | 14 | TRBV6-5 | NA | NA | CASHEGGDTSPLHF | TGTGCCTCCCACGAGGGGGGCGATACTTCACCCCTCCACTTT
TRBJ1-5 | 16 | TRBV2 | TRBD1 | NA | CASSARSGGVGQPQHF | TGTGCCAGCAGTGCCCGGTCAGGGGGCGTGGGTCAGCCCCAGCATTTT